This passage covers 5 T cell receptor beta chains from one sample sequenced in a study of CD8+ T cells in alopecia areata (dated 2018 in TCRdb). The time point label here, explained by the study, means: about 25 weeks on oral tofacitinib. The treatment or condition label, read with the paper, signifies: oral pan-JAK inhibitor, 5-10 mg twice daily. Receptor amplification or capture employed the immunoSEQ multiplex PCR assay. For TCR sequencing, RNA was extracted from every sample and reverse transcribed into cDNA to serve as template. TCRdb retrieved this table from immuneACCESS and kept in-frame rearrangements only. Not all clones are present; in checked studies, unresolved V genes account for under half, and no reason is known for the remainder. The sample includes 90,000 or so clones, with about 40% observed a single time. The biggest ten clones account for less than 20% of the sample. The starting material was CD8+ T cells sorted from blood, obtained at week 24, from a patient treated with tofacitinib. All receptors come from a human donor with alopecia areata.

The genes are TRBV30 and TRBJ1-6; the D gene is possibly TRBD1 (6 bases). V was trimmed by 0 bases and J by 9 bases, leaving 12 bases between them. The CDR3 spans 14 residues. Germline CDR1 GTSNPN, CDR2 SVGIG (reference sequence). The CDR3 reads CAWSVEGDGSPLHF. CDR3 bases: TGTGCCTGGAGTGTAGAGGGGGATGGTTCACCCCTCCACTTT. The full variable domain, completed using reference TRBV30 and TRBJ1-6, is SQTIHQWPATLVQPVGSPLSLECTVEGTSNPNLYWYRQAAGRGLQLLFYSVGIGQISSEVPQNLSASRPQDRQFILSSKKLLLSDSGFYLCAWSVEGDGSPLHFGNGTRLTVT.

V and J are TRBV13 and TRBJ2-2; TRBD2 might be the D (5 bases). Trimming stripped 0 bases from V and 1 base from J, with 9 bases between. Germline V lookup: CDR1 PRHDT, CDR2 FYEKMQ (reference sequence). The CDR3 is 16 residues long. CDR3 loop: CASSLGLGLNTGELFF. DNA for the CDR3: TGTGCCAGCAGCTTAGGGCTCGGACTGAACACCGGGGAGCTGTTTTTT.

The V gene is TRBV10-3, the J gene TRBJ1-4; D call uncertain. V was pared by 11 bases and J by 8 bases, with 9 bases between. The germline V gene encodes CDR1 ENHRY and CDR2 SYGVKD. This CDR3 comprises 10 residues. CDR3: CAPPQEKLFF. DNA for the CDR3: TGTGCCCCCCCCCAGGAAAAACTGTTTTTT.

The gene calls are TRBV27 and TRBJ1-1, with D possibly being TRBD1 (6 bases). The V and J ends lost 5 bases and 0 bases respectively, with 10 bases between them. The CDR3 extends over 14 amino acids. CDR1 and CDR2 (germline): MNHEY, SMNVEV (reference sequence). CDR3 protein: CASSIQGMNTEAFF. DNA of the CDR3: TGTGCCAGCAGTATTCAGGGGATGAACACTGAAGCTTTCTTT.

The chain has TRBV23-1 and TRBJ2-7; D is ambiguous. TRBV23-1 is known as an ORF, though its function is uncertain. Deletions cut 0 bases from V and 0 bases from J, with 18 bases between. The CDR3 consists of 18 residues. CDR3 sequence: CASSQSWARTGSSYEQYF. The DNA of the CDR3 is TGCGCCAGCAGTCAATCGTGGGCCCGCACGGGTAGCTCCTACGAGCAGTACTTC.